This is a list of T cell receptor beta chains from one sample in a study of blood T cell repertoires in COVID-19. Clones were read by immunoSEQ multiplex PCR, and TCRdb kept only the in-frame ones, dropping some. The repertoire holds a few hundred thousand clones, with roughly 86% as singletons. The sequenced sample was peripheral blood. The receptors derive from a woman in her fifties or sixties who had recovered from COVID-19. The CDR3 runs from the conserved cysteine through the conserved F or W. Each record gives: J gene, V gene, CDR3 protein.

J gene: TRBJ2-5; V gene: TRBV5-5; CDR3 protein: CASSLGSREGETQYF
J gene: TRBJ1-1; V gene: TRBV28; CDR3 protein: CASSPAGENTEAFF
J gene: TRBJ2-1; V gene: TRBV5-6; CDR3 protein: CASSLSRKREFFNEQFF
J gene: TRBJ1-2; V gene: TRBV4-1; CDR3 protein: CASSQVPEQGRYGYTF
J gene: TRBJ2-5; V gene: TRBV7-2; CDR3 protein: CASSLGGVETQYF
J gene: TRBJ2-1; V gene: TRBV28; CDR3 protein: CASSLRSPFGNEQFF
J gene: TRBJ2-5; V gene: TRBV13; CDR3 protein: CASSLEGLAGLKETQYF
J gene: TRBJ1-3; V gene: TRBV7-2; CDR3 protein: CASSWSRDTSSGNTIYF
J gene: TRBJ2-3; V gene: TRBV6-2/TRBV6-3; CDR3 protein: CASSRLAGGGLSWADTQYF
J gene: TRBJ2-3; V gene: TRBV3-1/TRBV3-2; CDR3 protein: CASSQDPADYTDTQYF
J gene: TRBJ2-2; V gene: TRBV11-2; CDR3 protein: CASSLRLGQGAGELFF
J gene: TRBJ2-5; V gene: TRBV6-1; CDR3 protein: CASSEFPGIVGTQYF
J gene: TRBJ2-1; V gene: TRBV23-1; CDR3 protein: CASSPKVELGVNEQFF
J gene: TRBJ2-7; V gene: TRBV30; CDR3 protein: CAWSDRGKGEQYF
J gene: TRBJ1-3; V gene: TRBV7-2; CDR3 protein: CASSRVRQGAKGNTIYF
J gene: TRBJ2-7; V gene: TRBV28; CDR3 protein: CASRPGTTYEQYF
J gene: TRBJ1-3; V gene: TRBV2; CDR3 protein: CASSDGGWERNTIYF
J gene: TRBJ1-1; V gene: TRBV6-6; CDR3 protein: CASSYLATEAFF
J gene: TRBJ2-4; V gene: TRBV4-3; CDR3 protein: CASSQSTGTKNIQYF
J gene: TRBJ1-2; V gene: TRBV27; CDR3 protein: CASKDVGRDYRGQGYGYTF
J gene: TRBJ1-5; V gene: TRBV6-4; CDR3 protein: CASSRETGVNQPQHF
J gene: TRBJ2-7; V gene: TRBV27; CDR3 protein: CASSFSEASEQYF
J gene: TRBJ1-1; V gene: TRBV28; CDR3 protein: CASSLGGRGGPFF
J gene: TRBJ1-6; V gene: TRBV28; CDR3 protein: CASNGQGANSPLHF
J gene: TRBJ1-1; V gene: TRBV6-2/TRBV6-3; CDR3 protein: CASSVEQGATEAFF
J gene: TRBJ1-2; V gene: TRBV28; CDR3 protein: CASSSDRGYGYTF
J gene: TRBJ2-2; V gene: TRBV11-2; CDR3 protein: CASSWPGELFF
J gene: TRBJ2-7; V gene: TRBV6-1; CDR3 protein: CASSELLRAGSSYEQYF
J gene: TRBJ1-1; V gene: TRBV7-9; CDR3 protein: CASSFHPNTEAFF
J gene: TRBJ2-1; V gene: TRBV18; CDR3 protein: CASSPETGGYNEQFF
J gene: TRBJ2-5; V gene: TRBV12-5; CDR3 protein: CARTASGGMGGTQYF